These T cell receptor beta chains were read from a single sample in a study of molecular identifiers for immune sequencing clone quantification. Each CDR3 protein is one row after TCRdb ran MiXCR on the PCR reads. Among roughly 320,000 distinct CDR3 sequences listed, about a quarter were seen once. Sequenced material: naive CD8+ T cells from blood, with Jurkat cell RNA spiked in. The receptor set was obtained from a human donor in good health. Some libraries in this study had Jurkat cell RNA spiked in. CDR3s include the opening cysteine and the closing phenylalanine or tryptophan. The D gene is left open where the match is weak. The size field is filled for only some rows; it gives once, few, many or a size class.

v_gene,d_gene,j_gene,len,abundance,CDR3nt,CDR3aa
TRBV12-5,.,TRBJ1-6,23,many,TGTGCTAGTGGTTTGGTCCCGGGACGTCCGGTCCCGGAAGGGAGCTCCTATAATTCACCCCTCCACTTT,CASGLVPGRPVPEGSSYNSPLHF
TRBV28,.,TRBJ2-3,15,many,TGTGCCAGCAGTTTACTGAAGGGGACCACAGATACGCAGTATTTT,CASSLLKGTTDTQYF
TRBV19,.,TRBJ2-1,13,.,TGTGCCAGTAGTATAGTGAGCGGCGGTGAGCAGTTCTTC,CASSIVSGGEQFF
TRBV13,TRBD2,TRBJ2-3,16,.,TGTGCCAGCAGCCCCTCACTAGCGGGGGCCCCAGATACGCAGTATTTT,CASSPSLAGAPDTQYF
TRBV29-1,.,TRBJ2-5,13,.,TGCAGCGTTGTCTTAGGGGCCGGTGAGACCCAGTACTTC,CSVVLGAGETQYF
TRBV7-6,.,TRBJ2-6,19,many,TGTGCCAGCAGCACTCCTGGCAGGGCAATACTTTCTGGGGCCAACGTCCTGACTTTC,CASSTPGRAILSGANVLTF
TRBV20-1,.,TRBJ2-3,17,few,TGCAGTGCTATCCGGGACTCGCCTTTACTAAGCACAGATACGCAGTATTTT,CSAIRDSPLLSTDTQYF
TRBV2,.,TRBJ1-5,15,many,TGTGCCAGCAGTGAAGCCGAGGCTGCTAATCAGCCCCAGCATTTT,CASSEAEAANQPQHF
TRBV28,.,TRBJ2-3,13,many,TGTGCCAGCAGTTTTAGGATCACAGATACGCAGTATTTT,CASSFRITDTQYF
TRBV29-1,TRBD1,TRBJ2-7,14,few,TGCAGCGTTAAACCGGGACAGGGGGCCTACGAGCAGTACTTC,CSVKPGQGAYEQYF
TRBV3-1,.,TRBJ1-6,17,few,TGTGCCAGCAGCCAGACGGGAGAGAGCTCCTATAATTCACCCCTCCACTTT,CASSQTGESSYNSPLHF
TRBV20-1,.,TRBJ2-7,15,.,TGCAGTGCTAGAGTTGGGGGCCTGAGGTTGGGCGAGCAGTACTTC,CSARVGGLRLGEQYF
TRBV12-3/TRBV12-4,TRBD2,TRBJ2-5,17,few,TGTGCCAGCAGTTTCGAGCGGGGGGGCCGGGGACAAGAGCCCCAGTACTTC,CASSFERGGRGQEPQYF
TRBV12-3/TRBV12-4,.,TRBJ1-2,16,.,TGTGCCAGCAGCCCAAACCTACTGGGAAATGGAAATGGCTACACCTTC,CASSPNLLGNGNGYTF
TRBV5-4,TRBD1,TRBJ2-5,15,many,TGTGCCAGTACCCGGCAGGGGGCTCGGAGAGAGACCCAGTACTTC,CASTRQGARRETQYF
TRBV28,.,TRBJ2-3,16,.,TGTGCCAGCCCTTTCAGACAGGGAGGTGTCCCAGATACGCAGTATTTT,CASPFRQGGVPDTQYF
TRBV29-1,.,TRBJ2-2,15,many,TGCAGCGTTGGCGCGGGGCAGGGTTTGACCGGGGAGCTGTTTTTT,CSVGAGQGLTGELFF
TRBV16,.,TRBJ2-3,15,few,TGTGCCAGCAGCCATTACGCAGCGAGCACAGATACGCAGTATTTT,CASSHYAASTDTQYF
TRBV13,.,TRBJ2-1,12,many,TGTGCCAGCAGCTTAGGCCTTAATGAGCAGTTCTTC,CASSLGLNEQFF
TRBV24-1,.,TRBJ2-1,13,few,TGTGCCACCAGTGATCTAGCCTACAATGAGCAGTTCTTC,CATSDLAYNEQFF
TRBV7-9,.,TRBJ1-4,17,few,TGTGCCAGCAGCTCCCTATCGGGGGGCCGGACTAATGAAAAACTGTTTTTT,CASSSLSGGRTNEKLFF
TRBV24-1,.,TRBJ2-1,15,many,TGTGCCACCAGTTCGGGACAAGCCCTCTACAATGAGCAGTTCTTC,CATSSGQALYNEQFF
TRBV5-5,.,TRBJ2-7,15,many,TGTGCCAGCAGCTTGCTGATGGGGGAGGTGATGGAGCAGTACTTC,CASSLLMGEVMEQYF
TRBV29-1,.,TRBJ2-3,12,many,TGCAGCGCCTCCGATGGCATGGATACGCAGTATTTT,CSASDGMDTQYF
TRBV12-3/TRBV12-4,.,TRBJ1-1,14,many,TGTGCCAGCACCAACTACAGGATGAACACTGAAGCTTTCTTT,CASTNYRMNTEAFF
TRBV19,.,TRBJ2-7,14,.,TGTGCCAGTAGTATGGGGGTATCGGCCTACGAGCAGTACTTC,CASSMGVSAYEQYF
TRBV7-2,TRBD2,TRBJ2-7,14,many,TGTGCCAGCAGCCATACTAGCGGGGGATACGAGCAGTACTTC,CASSHTSGGYEQYF
TRBV14,TRBD2,TRBJ2-3,14,many,TGTGCCAGCAGCGAAGCGGGGCCCACAGATACGCAGTATTTT,CASSEAGPTDTQYF
TRBV14,TRBD2,TRBJ2-1,13,many,TGTGCCAGCAGCCATTTAGCTAGCGGTGAGCAGTTCTTC,CASSHLASGEQFF
TRBV7-9,TRBD2,TRBJ2-3,17,.,TGTGCCAGCACCCATTTAACTAGCGGGTGGATCACAGATACGCAGTATTTT,CASTHLTSGWITDTQYF
TRBV12-3/TRBV12-4,.,TRBJ2-7,15,.,TGTGCCAGCAGTTTTGGGGCAGGGGGGAACTACGAGCAGTACTTC,CASSFGAGGNYEQYF
TRBV11-2,TRBD2,TRBJ2-7,15,few,TGTGCCAGCAGCTTAGGCGGGGGGCCCTTCTACGAGCAGTACTTC,CASSLGGGPFYEQYF
TRBV4-1,TRBD2,TRBJ2-3,15,few,TGCGCCAGCAGCTCGACTAGCTCGATCACAGATACGCAGTATTTT,CASSSTSSITDTQYF
TRBV4-1,.,TRBJ1-3,16,.,TGCGCCAGCGGTCGCCCGGGGCAGGTATCTGGAAACACCATATATTTT,CASGRPGQVSGNTIYF
TRBV14,.,TRBJ1-4,14,.,TGTGCCAGCAGCCAAGATGAGGGGAATGAAAAACTGTTTTTT,CASSQDEGNEKLFF
TRBV29-1,TRBD2,TRBJ2-2,15,many,TGCAGCGTTGAACTAGCGGGAACGAACACCGGGGAGCTGTTTTTT,CSVELAGTNTGELFF
TRBV9,.,TRBJ2-3,15,many,TGTGCCAGCAGCGTAGCAGGGGTCAGCGCAGATACGCAGTATTTT,CASSVAGVSADTQYF
TRBV18,.,TRBJ2-3,15,.,TGTGCCAGCTCACCTTCCACCCTGACAGCAGATACGCAGTATTTT,CASSPSTLTADTQYF
TRBV11-3,.,TRBJ2-1,15,.,TGTGCCAGCAGCCGGAACGACAGGACCAAAAATGAGCAGTTCTTC,CASSRNDRTKNEQFF
TRBV3-1,.,TRBJ1-1,16,few,TGTGCCAGCAGCCAAGATCCCTGGGGGTTAAACACTGAAGCTTTCTTT,CASSQDPWGLNTEAFF
TRBV7-3,.,TRBJ1-1,13,many,TGTGCCAGCAGCTTACTTACTGGGACTGAAGCTTTCTTT,CASSLLTGTEAFF
TRBV6-2/TRBV6-3,TRBD2,TRBJ2-3,17,few,TGTGCCAGCAGTTACCTGACACTAGCGGGTACGTCGGATACGCAGTATTTT,CASSYLTLAGTSDTQYF
TRBV7-9,.,TRBJ1-2,13,few,TGTGCCAGCAGCTTAGTGACTAGCTATGGCTACACCTTC,CASSLVTSYGYTF
TRBV2,TRBD2,TRBJ2-7,12,.,TGTGCCACCAGGGAGGGATACTACGAGCAGTACTTC,CATREGYYEQYF
TRBV7-6,.,TRBJ2-5,15,few,TGTGCCAGCAGCTCTCCAAAACAGGGCGTAGGGACCCAGTACTTC,CASSSPKQGVGTQYF
TRBV7-9,TRBD2,TRBJ2-5,19,.,TGTGCCAGCAGCCCCAGTCATACCCTAGCGGGGGGGCATCGAGAGGCCCAGTACTTC,CASSPSHTLAGGHREAQYF